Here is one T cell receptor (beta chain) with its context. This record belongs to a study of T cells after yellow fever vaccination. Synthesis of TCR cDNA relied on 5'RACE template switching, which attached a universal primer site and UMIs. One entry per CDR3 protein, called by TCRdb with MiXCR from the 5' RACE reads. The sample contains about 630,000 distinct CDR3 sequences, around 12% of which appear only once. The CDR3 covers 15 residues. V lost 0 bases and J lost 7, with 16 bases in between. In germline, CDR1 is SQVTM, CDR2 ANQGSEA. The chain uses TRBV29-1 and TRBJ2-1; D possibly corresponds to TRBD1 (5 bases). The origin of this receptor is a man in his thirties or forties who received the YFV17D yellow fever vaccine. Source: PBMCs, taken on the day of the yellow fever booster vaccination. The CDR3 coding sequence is TGCAGCGTTGAAGAAGCCCTGGCCGCAGGGAATGAGCAGTTCTTC. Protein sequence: CSVEEALAAGNEQFF.